The sequence of this T cell receptor beta chain was determined in a study of shared clonotypes between healthy human individuals (dated by TCRdb to the early 2020s). Study-level background: Three men and a couple of women, aged 18 to 49 years, made up the cohort. For each donor, three plates each were used for CD4 naive and CD4 memory, two plates were used for CD8 naive, and one plate was used for CD8 memory. To estimate repertoire size and how much clonotype sharing occurs between individuals, the study deeply sequenced the blood TCR repertoires of five healthy adults. To increase sequencing depth and limit assay-specific biases, different laboratories used diverse techniques to prepare libraries and sequence TCR repertoires. Leukapheresis yielded between about 0.94 and 10 billion PBMCs per donor.

The CDR3 runs 15 residues from the cysteine to the phenylalanine. The CDR3 DNA has 45 bases and is translated from base 1. The germline V gene gives CDR1 as MDHEN and CDR2 as SYDVKM. The junction shows trimming of 5 bases on V and 4 bases on J, and the gene matches do not reach 7 bases of it. Using the deep immunoSEQ assay, TCR CDR3 regions were amplified from genomic DNA by multiplex PCR. For each cell subset, the extracted genomic DNA was distributed evenly across all wells of several immunoSEQ 96-well plates, and each plate served as one replicate. For sorted subsets, approximately 190 ng genomic DNA, equal to 30,000 to 35,000 T cell genomes, was loaded into each replicate PCR. Purified libraries were quantified with a Qubit 3.0 fluorometer, sized on a Bioanalyzer 2100, and re-quantified with the KAPA Library Quantification kit. Each immunoSEQ 96-well plate was sequenced on its own single-read 150-cycle Illumina NextSeq 550 flow cell. The source study handled its data this way. The immunoSEQ output contained only junctional sequences without quality scores, so filtering could not match that applied to full-length reads. Sequences were annotated with PyIR, a Python wrapper for IgBLAST v1.9, and V/J genes and CDR3 were assigned using IMGT germline references. Reads were removed for weak V/J assignments (E-value above 1e-6), missing CDR3, stop codons, out-of-frame junctions, or ambiguous translated residues. V3J clonotypes were defined as sequences sharing an identical inferred V gene, J gene, and CDR3 amino acid sequence. Percentage overlap between repertoires was calculated by dividing the number of shared unique clonotypes by the size of the smaller repertoire. Three approaches were used to assess repertoire richness: RTK rarefaction, the Chao1 estimator, and Recon v2.1 estimates of unobserved clonotypes. Generation probabilities were computed with OLGA for all TCRbeta clonotypes obtained by the gDNA method from several donors. The clones in this table, taken by TCRdb from immuneACCESS, are in-frame only. Not every clone is retained; where verified, under half of the shortfall comes from an unresolved V gene, and the cause of the rest is unknown. D and trimming were read from the DNA, whereas the V and J calls and clone size are those reported in that table. For this sample the table gives fewer than 3 million clones, of which 85% to 95% were detected only once. Together, the top ten hold approximately 0.4% of the sample.

Findings and caveats that apply to the study as a whole: Naive subsets generally had larger estimated clonotype richness than memory subsets. Compared with non-shared clonotypes, the clonotypes found in all four sorted-subset donors had higher generation probabilities. Even with the large sequencing depth, rarefaction of the sorted-subset datasets indicated that sequencing was incomplete. Pairwise subsampling led to the expectation that sequencing depth would affect the degree of clonotype sharing among donors. The genetic and exposure-history diversity represented was limited by the small number of donors. Sampling was restricted to blood, and TCR repertoires in tissues likely differ from the TCR repertoires found in blood. When a few donors were compared, the shared fraction of clonotypes was approximately 5% for naive CD4, about 4% for naive CD8, 2% to 2.5% for memory CD4, and less than 0.5% for memory CD8.

The donors were healthy, HIV-negative adults with no recently reported acute infections or vaccinations. All donors were Caucasian adults living in Nashville, Tennessee, USA. Magnetic negative selection was used to enrich CD4+ T cells, after which naive cells were positively selected on CD45RA and the negative fraction became the memory subset. After blood collection by leukapheresis, PBMCs were isolated using Ficoll-Histopaque density gradient centrifugation and then cryopreserved in the vapor phase of liquid nitrogen. Analytical flow cytometry was used to check the purity and quantity of each magnetically sorted T cell population. Genomic DNA was isolated from every sorted fraction and measured by UV absorbance on a Nanodrop 2000c. Notes on this clone: The antigen it binds to is not known. Base qualities are not at hand, and no much larger clone is one base apart.

What was sequenced was naive CD4+ T cells from PBMCs. Reading the label with the study, this specimen's cell subset or site is: CD45RA+ positively selected. Here the chain combines TRBV28 and TRBJ2-7, and TRBD1 aligns with 11 junction nucleotides. The receptor was isolated from a man between 18 and 29 years old in good health. Some clones in this sample may be carry-over from other donors' samples. The nucleotide sequence reads as follows: TGTGCCAGCAGTCCCGGGACAGGGGGGTATTACGAGCAGTACTTC. This is translated as CASSPGTGGYYEQYF. Reference TRBV28 and TRBJ2-7 genes cover what lies past the CDR3, so the full variable domain is DVKVTQSSRYLVKRTGEKVFLECVQDMDHENMFWYRQDPGLGLRLIYFSYDVKMKEKGDIPEGYSVSREKKERFSLILESASTNQTSMYLCASSPGTGGYYEQYFGPGTRLTVT.